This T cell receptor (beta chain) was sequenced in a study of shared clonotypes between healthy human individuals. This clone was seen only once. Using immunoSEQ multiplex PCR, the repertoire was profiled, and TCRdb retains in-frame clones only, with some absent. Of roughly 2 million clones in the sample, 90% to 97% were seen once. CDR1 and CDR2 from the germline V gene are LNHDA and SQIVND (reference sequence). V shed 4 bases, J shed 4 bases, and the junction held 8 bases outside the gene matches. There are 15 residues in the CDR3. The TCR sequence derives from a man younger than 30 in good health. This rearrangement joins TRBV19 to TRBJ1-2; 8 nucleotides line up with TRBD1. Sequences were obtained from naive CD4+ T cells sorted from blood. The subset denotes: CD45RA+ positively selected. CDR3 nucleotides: TGTGCCAGTAGTACCTCCGGGACAGGCATCTATGGCTACACCTTC. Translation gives CASSTSGTGIYGYTF.